In its sample, the clone carrying this T cell receptor (beta chain) was seen a few times. Its matching antigen is unknown. V lost 2 bases and J 3 bases, leaving 11 bases between the germline ends. Per germline, CDR1 LNHDA and CDR2 SQIVND (reference sequence). CDR3 length: 15 residues. Time point indicated: sample taken at primary tumor resection. Whole RNA, isolated from tumor, nontumor lung or frozen PBMC, was sequenced without prior sorting. A total of around 76 untreated early-stage non-small cell lung cancer patients served as donors. On each TCR cDNA molecule, a unique molecular identifier was present. MiXCR was run by TCRdb on the 5' RACE reads, yielding one entry per CDR3 protein. Of about 86,000 distinct CDR3 sequences listed, roughly 13% are singletons. These data come from a study of spatial heterogeneity in lung cancer. Overall study findings and caveats: Tumor TCRs that were ubiquitous and expanded showed up in blood more at resection than follow-up.

The V call is TRBV19, the J call TRBJ1-5; tentative D call: TRBD1 (6 bases). Specimen: PBMCs, collected at surgery. The TCR sequence derives from a male donor with early-stage non-small cell lung cancer. CDR3 DNA: TGTGCCAGTAGTATATACGACAGGTTCAATCAGCCCCAGCATTTT. Its translation: CASSIYDRFNQPQHF. The complete variable domain, with remaining parts taken from reference TRBV19 and TRBJ1-5, reads DGGITQSPKYLFRKEGQNVTLSCEQNLNHDAMYWYRQDPGQGLRLIYYSQIVNDFQKGDIAEGYSVSREKKESFPLTVTSAQKNPTAFYLCASSIYDRFNQPQHFGDGTRLSIL.